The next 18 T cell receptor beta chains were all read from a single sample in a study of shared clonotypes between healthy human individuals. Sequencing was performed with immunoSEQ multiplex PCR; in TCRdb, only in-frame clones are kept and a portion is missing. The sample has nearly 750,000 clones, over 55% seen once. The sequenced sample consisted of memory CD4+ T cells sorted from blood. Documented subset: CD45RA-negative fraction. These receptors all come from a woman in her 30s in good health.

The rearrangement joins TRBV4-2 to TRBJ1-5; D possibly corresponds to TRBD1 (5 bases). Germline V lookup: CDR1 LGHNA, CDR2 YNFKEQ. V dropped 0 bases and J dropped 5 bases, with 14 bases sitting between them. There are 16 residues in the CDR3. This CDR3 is CASSQDYGRADQPQHF. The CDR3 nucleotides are TGTGCCAGCAGCCAAGATTATGGCAGGGCCGATCAGCCCCAGCATTTT.

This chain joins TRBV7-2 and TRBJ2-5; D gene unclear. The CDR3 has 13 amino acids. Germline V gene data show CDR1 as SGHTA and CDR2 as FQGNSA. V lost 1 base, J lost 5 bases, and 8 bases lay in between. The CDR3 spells CASSLGGPETQYF. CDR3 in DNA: TGTGCCAGCAGCTTAGGGGGTCCGGAGACCCAGTACTTC. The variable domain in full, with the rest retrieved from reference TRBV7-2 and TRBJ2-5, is GAGVSQSPSNKVTEKGKDVELRCDPISGHTALYWYRQSLGQGLEFLIYFQGNSAPDKSGLPSDRFSAERTGGSVSTLTIQRTQQEDSAVYLCASSLGGPETQYFGPGTRLLVL.

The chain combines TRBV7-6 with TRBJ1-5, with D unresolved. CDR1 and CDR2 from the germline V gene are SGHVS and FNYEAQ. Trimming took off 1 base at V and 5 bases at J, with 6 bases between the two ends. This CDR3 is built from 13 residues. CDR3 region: CASSLGPHQPQHF. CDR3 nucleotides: TGTGCCAGCAGCTTAGGGCCTCATCAGCCCCAGCATTTT.

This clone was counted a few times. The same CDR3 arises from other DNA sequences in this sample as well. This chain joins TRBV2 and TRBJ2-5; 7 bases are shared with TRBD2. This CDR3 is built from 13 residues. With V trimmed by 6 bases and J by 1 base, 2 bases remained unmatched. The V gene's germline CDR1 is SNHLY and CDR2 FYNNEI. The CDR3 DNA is TGTGCCAGCAGACGGACTAGCCAAGAGACCCAGTACTTC. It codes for CASRRTSQETQYF.

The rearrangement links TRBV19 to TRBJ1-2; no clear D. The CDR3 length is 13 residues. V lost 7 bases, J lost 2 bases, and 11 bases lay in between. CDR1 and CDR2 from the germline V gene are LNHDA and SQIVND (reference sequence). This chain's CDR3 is CASNPQRNYGYTF. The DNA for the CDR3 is TGTGCCAGTAACCCACAGAGAAACTATGGCTACACCTTC.

The CDR3 sequence: CASSPRTGQGYEQYF. For the CDR3, the DNA is TGTGCCAGCTCCCCCAGGACTGGACAGGGCTACGAGCAGTACTTC. The chain has TRBV18 and TRBJ2-7; the match to TRBD1 covers 8 bases. Trimming at V came to 6 bases and at J to 3 bases, leaving 10 bases not matched to a gene. Looked up from germline, CDR1 is KGHSH and CDR2 is LQKENI. The CDR3 contains 15 residues.

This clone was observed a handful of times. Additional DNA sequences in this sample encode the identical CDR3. The CDR3 here is CASSLVRGEYNEQFF. Written as DNA, the CDR3 is TGTGCCAGCAGCTTGGTAAGAGGCGAATACAATGAGCAGTTCTTC. This rearrangement joins TRBV5-4 to TRBJ2-1; D not resolved. Germline CDR1 SGHNT, CDR2 YYREEE (reference sequence). The CDR3 contains 15 residues. V lost 0 bases, J lost 4 bases, and 11 bases lay in between.

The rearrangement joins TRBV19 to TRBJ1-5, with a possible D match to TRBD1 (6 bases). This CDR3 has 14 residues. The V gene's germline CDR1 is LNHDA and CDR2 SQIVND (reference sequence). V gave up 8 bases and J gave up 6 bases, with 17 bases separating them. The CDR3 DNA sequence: TGTGCCAGTTCTTCGGCAGGGGTGTCTCAGCCCCAGCATTTT. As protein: CASSSAGVSQPQHF.

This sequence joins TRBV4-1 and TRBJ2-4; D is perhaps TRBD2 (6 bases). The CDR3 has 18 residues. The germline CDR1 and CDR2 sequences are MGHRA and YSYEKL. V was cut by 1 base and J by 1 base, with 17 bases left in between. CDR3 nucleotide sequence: TGCGCCAGCAGCCAAGGACTAGGAGAGTCTGGGGCCAAAAACATTCAGTACTTC. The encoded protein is CASSQGLGESGAKNIQYF.

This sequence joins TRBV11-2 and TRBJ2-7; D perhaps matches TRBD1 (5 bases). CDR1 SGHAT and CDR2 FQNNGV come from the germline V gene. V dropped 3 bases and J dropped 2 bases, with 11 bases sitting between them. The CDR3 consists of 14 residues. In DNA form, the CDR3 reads TGTGCCAGCAGCTTCCAGGGAACCACCTACGAGCAGTACTTC. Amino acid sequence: CASSFQGTTYEQYF.

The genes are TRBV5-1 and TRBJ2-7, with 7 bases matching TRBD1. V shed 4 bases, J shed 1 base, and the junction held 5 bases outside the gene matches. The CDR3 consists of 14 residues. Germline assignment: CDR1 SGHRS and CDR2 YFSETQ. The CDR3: CASSPQGQSYEQYF. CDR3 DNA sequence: TGCGCCAGCAGCCCCCAGGGACAGTCCTACGAGCAGTACTTC. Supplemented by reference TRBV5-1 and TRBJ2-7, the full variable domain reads KAGVTQTPRYLIKTRGQQVTLSCSPISGHRSVSWYQQTPGQGLQFLFEYFSETQRNKGNFPGRFSGRQFSNSRSEMNVSTLELGDSALYLCASSPQGQSYEQYFGPGTRLTVT.

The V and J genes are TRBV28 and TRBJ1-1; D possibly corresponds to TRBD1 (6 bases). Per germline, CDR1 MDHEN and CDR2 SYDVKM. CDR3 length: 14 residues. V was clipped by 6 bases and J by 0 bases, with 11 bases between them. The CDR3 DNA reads TGTGCCAGCAGAATAACAGGGATGAACACTGAAGCTTTCTTT. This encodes CASRITGMNTEAFF. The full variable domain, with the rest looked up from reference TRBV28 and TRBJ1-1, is DVKVTQSSRYLVKRTGEKVFLECVQDMDHENMFWYRQDPGLGLRLIYFSYDVKMKEKGDIPEGYSVSREKKERFSLILESASTNQTSMYLCASRITGMNTEAFFGQGTRLTVV.

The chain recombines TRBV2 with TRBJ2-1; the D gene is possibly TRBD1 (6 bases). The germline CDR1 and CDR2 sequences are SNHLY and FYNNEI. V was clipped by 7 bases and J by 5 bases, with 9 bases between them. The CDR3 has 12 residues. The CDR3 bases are TGTGCCAGCAAGGGGGATCACAATGAGCAGTTCTTC. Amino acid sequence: CASKGDHNEQFF.

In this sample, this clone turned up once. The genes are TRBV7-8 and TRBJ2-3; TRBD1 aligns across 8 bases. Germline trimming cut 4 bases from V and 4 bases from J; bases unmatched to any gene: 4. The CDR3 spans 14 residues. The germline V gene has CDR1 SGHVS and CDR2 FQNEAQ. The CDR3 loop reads CASSSRTGSDTQYF. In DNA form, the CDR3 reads TGTGCCAGCAGCTCTAGGACAGGGTCAGATACGCAGTATTTT.

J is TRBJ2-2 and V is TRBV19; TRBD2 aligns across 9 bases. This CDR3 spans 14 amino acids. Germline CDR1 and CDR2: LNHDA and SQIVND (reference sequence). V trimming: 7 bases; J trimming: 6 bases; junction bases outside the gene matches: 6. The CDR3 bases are TGTGCCAGTAAAGTAGCGGGAGAGCCCGGGGAGCTGTTTTTT. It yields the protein CASKVAGEPGELFF.

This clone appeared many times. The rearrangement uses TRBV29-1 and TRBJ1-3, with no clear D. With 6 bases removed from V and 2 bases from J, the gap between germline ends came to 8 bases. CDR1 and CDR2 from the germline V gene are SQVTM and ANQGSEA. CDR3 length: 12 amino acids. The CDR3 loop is CSVSGPGNTIYF. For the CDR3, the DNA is TGCAGCGTGTCCGGGCCTGGAAACACCATATATTTT.

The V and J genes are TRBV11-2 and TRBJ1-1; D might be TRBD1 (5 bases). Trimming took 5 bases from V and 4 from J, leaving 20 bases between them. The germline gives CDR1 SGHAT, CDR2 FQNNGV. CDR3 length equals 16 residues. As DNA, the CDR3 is TGTGCCAGCAGCCGCACAGGACTCACGGGAGGCACTGAAGCTTTCTTT. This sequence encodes CASSRTGLTGGTEAFF.

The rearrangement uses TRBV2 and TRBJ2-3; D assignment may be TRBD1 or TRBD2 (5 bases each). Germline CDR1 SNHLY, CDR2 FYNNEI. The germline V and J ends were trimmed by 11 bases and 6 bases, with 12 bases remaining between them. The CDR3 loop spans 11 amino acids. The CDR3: CAEGREDTQYF. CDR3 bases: TGTGCCGAAGGCAGGGAGGATACGCAGTATTTT. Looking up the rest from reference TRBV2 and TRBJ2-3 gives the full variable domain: EPEVTQTPSHQVTQMGQEVILRCVPISNHLYFYWYRQILGQKVEFLVSFYNNEISEKSEIFDDQFSVERPDGSNFTLKIRSTKLEDSAMYFCAEGREDTQYFGPGTRLTVL.